A selection of T cell receptor beta chains follows, all from one sample in a study of blood T cell repertoires in COVID-19. Using immunoSEQ multiplex PCR, the repertoire was profiled, and TCRdb retains in-frame clones only, with some absent. This sample has about 85,000 clones; 80% to 85% occur once, and the top ten carry roughly 6.3%. The sequenced material came from peripheral blood. The receptors here all came from a man aged 60 to 69 with acute or convalescent COVID-19. Both conserved end residues are part of each CDR3. Each record gives: D gene, clone size, J gene, V gene, CDR3 protein, CDR3 DNA. D genes are given only for firm matches. A row's size may be missing; if present it is once, few, many or a size class.

d_call: NA
clone_size: NA
j_call: TRBJ1-1
v_call: TRBV11-3
cdr3_aa: CASSSQGMNTEAFF
cdr3_nt: TGTGCCAGCAGCTCCCAGGGCATGAACACTGAAGCTTTCTTT

d_call: NA
clone_size: NA
j_call: TRBJ2-7
v_call: TRBV4-1
cdr3_aa: CASSQLDEQYF
cdr3_nt: TGCGCCAGCAGCCAACTAGACGAGCAGTACTTC

d_call: TRBD1
clone_size: few
j_call: TRBJ1-2
v_call: TRBV7-2
cdr3_aa: CASSLVAGGGGYTF
cdr3_nt: TGTGCCAGCAGCTTAGTTGCAGGGGGTGGTGGCTACACCTTC

d_call: NA
clone_size: once
j_call: TRBJ1-3
v_call: TRBV5-5
cdr3_aa: CASSLPPTSGNTIYF
cdr3_nt: TGTGCCAGCAGCCTACCCCCTACGTCTGGAAACACCATATATTTT

d_call: NA
clone_size: NA
j_call: TRBJ2-7
v_call: TRBV29-1
cdr3_aa: CSVDRGAYEQYF
cdr3_nt: TGCAGCGTTGACAGGGGGGCGTACGAGCAGTACTTC

d_call: NA
clone_size: NA
j_call: TRBJ2-5
v_call: TRBV11-2
cdr3_aa: CASSSVKGRGSGVDQYF
cdr3_nt: TGTGCCAGCAGCTCCGTAAAGGGACGGGGGTCCGGGGTTGACCAGTACTTC

d_call: TRBD1
clone_size: few
j_call: TRBJ2-7
v_call: TRBV29-1
cdr3_aa: CSARTGGGYEQYF
cdr3_nt: TGCAGCGCTCGGACAGGGGGCGGTTACGAGCAGTACTTC

d_call: NA
clone_size: once
j_call: TRBJ2-7
v_call: TRBV4-1
cdr3_aa: CASSQVVGSYEQYF
cdr3_nt: TGCGCCAGCAGCCAAGTGGTCGGGTCCTACGAGCAGTACTTC

d_call: TRBD1
clone_size: once
j_call: TRBJ1-1
v_call: TRBV7-2
cdr3_aa: CASSLKGTGDLTEAFF
cdr3_nt: TGTGCCAGCAGCTTAAAGGGGACAGGGGATCTCACTGAAGCTTTCTTT

d_call: TRBD1
clone_size: NA
j_call: TRBJ2-7
v_call: TRBV6-5
cdr3_aa: CASSPDRGGTYEQYF
cdr3_nt: TGTGCCAGCAGCCCGGACAGGGGGGGTACCTACGAGCAGTACTTC

d_call: NA
clone_size: NA
j_call: TRBJ1-1
v_call: TRBV6-5
cdr3_aa: CASSYRDSLTEAFF
cdr3_nt: TGTGCCAGCAGTTACCGCGACAGTCTCACTGAAGCTTTCTTT

d_call: TRBD2
clone_size: few
j_call: TRBJ2-5
v_call: TRBV3-1/TRBV3-2
cdr3_aa: CASSQETTSGGAGETQYF
cdr3_nt: TGTGCCAGCAGCCAGGAAACGACTAGCGGGGGGGCTGGAGAGACCCAGTACTTC

d_call: TRBD1
clone_size: NA
j_call: TRBJ1-1
v_call: TRBV7-8
cdr3_aa: CASSLEQGAKAFF
cdr3_nt: TGTGCCAGCAGCTTAGAACAGGGGGCCAAAGCTTTCTTT

d_call: NA
clone_size: NA
j_call: TRBJ1-1
v_call: TRBV7-3
cdr3_aa: CASSLAGNTEAFF
cdr3_nt: TGTGCCAGCAGCCTCGCCGGGAACACTGAAGCTTTCTTT

d_call: TRBD1
clone_size: NA
j_call: TRBJ1-1
v_call: TRBV4-1
cdr3_aa: CASSPLRQGANTEAFF
cdr3_nt: TGCGCCAGCAGCCCCCTCCGACAGGGGGCGAACACTGAAGCTTTCTTT

d_call: TRBD1
clone_size: NA
j_call: TRBJ1-1
v_call: TRBV5-1
cdr3_aa: CASSSDRSNTEAFF
cdr3_nt: TGCGCCAGCAGCTCGGACAGGTCGAACACTGAAGCTTTCTTT

d_call: NA
clone_size: NA
j_call: TRBJ2-7
v_call: TRBV7-2
cdr3_aa: CASSLNRLYEQYF
cdr3_nt: TGTGCCAGCAGCTTAAACAGGCTCTACGAGCAGTACTTC

d_call: TRBD1
clone_size: NA
j_call: TRBJ2-5
v_call: TRBV10-3
cdr3_aa: CAISEKQGETQYF
cdr3_nt: TGTGCCATCAGTGAGAAACAGGGGGAGACCCAGTACTTC

d_call: NA
clone_size: NA
j_call: TRBJ2-7
v_call: TRBV2
cdr3_aa: CASSQQGYEQYF
cdr3_nt: TGTGCCAGCAGTCAACAGGGATACGAGCAGTACTTC

d_call: NA
clone_size: few
j_call: TRBJ2-2
v_call: TRBV19
cdr3_aa: CASVNSAGELFF
cdr3_nt: TGTGCCAGTGTAAACTCGGCCGGGGAGCTGTTTTTT

d_call: NA
clone_size: NA
j_call: TRBJ1-1
v_call: TRBV5-6
cdr3_aa: CASTFTENTEAFF
cdr3_nt: TGTGCCAGCACCTTTACTGAGAACACTGAAGCTTTCTTT

d_call: TRBD2
clone_size: NA
j_call: TRBJ2-1
v_call: TRBV6-1
cdr3_aa: CASSEWEGGQFF
cdr3_nt: TGTGCCAGCAGTGAGTGGGAGGGCGGGCAGTTCTTC

d_call: TRBD1
clone_size: NA
j_call: TRBJ2-7
v_call: TRBV29-1
cdr3_aa: CSVATGDYEQYF
cdr3_nt: TGCAGCGTTGCCACAGGGGACTACGAGCAGTACTTC

d_call: TRBD1
clone_size: NA
j_call: TRBJ2-7
v_call: TRBV6-6
cdr3_aa: CASSHRQGSRVSSYEQYF
cdr3_nt: TGTGCCAGCAGTCATAGACAGGGGAGCCGGGTGAGTTCCTACGAGCAGTACTTC

d_call: TRBD1
clone_size: NA
j_call: TRBJ1-1
v_call: TRBV12-5
cdr3_aa: CASAPWTGETEAFF
cdr3_nt: TGTGCTAGTGCCCCTTGGACAGGGGAAACTGAAGCTTTCTTT

d_call: NA
clone_size: NA
j_call: TRBJ1-1
v_call: TRBV27
cdr3_aa: CASSLQYRVEGTEAFF
cdr3_nt: TGTGCCAGCAGTTTACAATACAGGGTAGAAGGTACTGAAGCTTTCTTT

d_call: NA
clone_size: NA
j_call: TRBJ2-2
v_call: TRBV5-4
cdr3_aa: CASSLDLGQNTGELFF
cdr3_nt: TGTGCCAGCAGCTTGGACCTGGGACAGAACACCGGGGAGCTGTTTTTT

d_call: NA
clone_size: NA
j_call: TRBJ2-3
v_call: TRBV6-5
cdr3_aa: CASSFRTPDTDTQYF
cdr3_nt: TGTGCCAGCAGTTTCCGGACACCCGACACAGATACGCAGTATTTT

d_call: TRBD1
clone_size: NA
j_call: TRBJ1-2
v_call: TRBV7-3
cdr3_aa: CASSLGQGDYGYTF
cdr3_nt: TGTGCCAGCAGCTTAGGGCAGGGGGACTATGGCTACACCTTC

d_call: TRBD1
clone_size: few
j_call: TRBJ2-3
v_call: TRBV29-1
cdr3_aa: CSVAGTGGADTQYF
cdr3_nt: TGCAGCGTTGCCGGGACAGGTGGAGCAGATACGCAGTATTTT

d_call: NA
clone_size: NA
j_call: TRBJ2-4
v_call: TRBV4-1
cdr3_aa: CASSQAGREQYIQYF
cdr3_nt: TGCGCCAGCAGCCAAGCGGGAAGGGAGCAGTACATTCAGTACTTC

d_call: NA
clone_size: NA
j_call: TRBJ1-3
v_call: TRBV9
cdr3_aa: CASSVALGPGNTIYF
cdr3_nt: TGTGCCAGCAGCGTAGCTTTGGGGCCTGGAAACACCATATATTTT

d_call: NA
clone_size: NA
j_call: TRBJ1-1
v_call: TRBV27
cdr3_aa: CASSFKGGARGYTEAFF
cdr3_nt: TGTGCCAGCAGTTTCAAAGGGGGGGCTCGGGGATACACTGAAGCTTTCTTT

d_call: NA
clone_size: NA
j_call: TRBJ1-1
v_call: TRBV10-3
cdr3_aa: CAISADLNTEAFF
cdr3_nt: TGTGCCATCAGTGCGGACTTGAACACTGAAGCTTTCTTT

d_call: TRBD2
clone_size: NA
j_call: TRBJ2-5
v_call: TRBV12-3/TRBV12-4
cdr3_aa: CASSLTSWETQYF
cdr3_nt: TGTGCCAGCAGCTTGACTAGCTGGGAGACCCAGTACTTC

d_call: NA
clone_size: NA
j_call: TRBJ1-1
v_call: TRBV5-1
cdr3_aa: CASSYIPPGDGATEAFF
cdr3_nt: TGCGCCAGCAGCTATATACCTCCGGGGGACGGCGCGACTGAAGCTTTCTTT

d_call: TRBD2
clone_size: NA
j_call: TRBJ2-1
v_call: TRBV5-4
cdr3_aa: CASSFLAGGNNEQFF
cdr3_nt: TGTGCCAGCAGCTTTCTAGCGGGGGGGAACAATGAGCAGTTCTTC

d_call: TRBD1
clone_size: NA
j_call: TRBJ1-1
v_call: TRBV2
cdr3_aa: CASSSQGANTEAFF
cdr3_nt: TGTGCCAGCTCATCCCAGGGGGCGAACACTGAAGCTTTCTTT

d_call: TRBD1
clone_size: few
j_call: TRBJ1-6
v_call: TRBV7-2
cdr3_aa: CASSRDSGGGNSPLHF
cdr3_nt: TGTGCCAGCAGTCGGGACTCAGGGGGCGGTAATTCACCCCTCCACTTT

d_call: TRBD2
clone_size: NA
j_call: TRBJ2-1
v_call: TRBV4-1
cdr3_aa: CASSQPWLAGGSYEQFF
cdr3_nt: TGCGCCAGCAGCCAACCCTGGTTAGCGGGGGGGTCCTATGAGCAGTTCTTC

d_call: TRBD2
clone_size: NA
j_call: TRBJ2-7
v_call: TRBV4-2
cdr3_aa: CASSPSGESYEQYF
cdr3_nt: TGTGCCAGCAGCCCTAGCGGGGAGTCCTACGAGCAGTACTTC

d_call: NA
clone_size: NA
j_call: TRBJ1-1
v_call: TRBV5-6
cdr3_aa: CASSLIDEAFF
cdr3_nt: TGTGCCAGCAGCCTAATCGATGAAGCTTTCTTT

d_call: NA
clone_size: NA
j_call: TRBJ2-1
v_call: TRBV18
cdr3_aa: CASSPQSQSSYNEQFF
cdr3_nt: TGTGCCAGCTCACCACAAAGTCAGTCATCCTACAATGAGCAGTTCTTC

d_call: TRBD1
clone_size: NA
j_call: TRBJ1-2
v_call: TRBV11-1
cdr3_aa: CASSIQGDNYGYTF
cdr3_nt: TGTGCCAGCAGCATACAGGGGGACAACTATGGCTACACCTTC

d_call: NA
clone_size: once
j_call: TRBJ1-6
v_call: TRBV7-9
cdr3_aa: CASSSTGSSPLHF
cdr3_nt: TGTGCCAGCAGCTCCACAGGGAGCTCACCCCTCCACTTT

d_call: NA
clone_size: NA
j_call: TRBJ1-2
v_call: TRBV4-1
cdr3_aa: CASSRGGRLAYGYTF
cdr3_nt: TGCGCCAGCAGCCGAGGCGGACGGCTAGCCTATGGCTACACCTTC

d_call: NA
clone_size: NA
j_call: TRBJ2-1
v_call: TRBV2
cdr3_aa: CASSEARDEQFF
cdr3_nt: TGTGCCAGCAGTGAAGCCCGGGATGAGCAGTTCTTC

d_call: TRBD2
clone_size: NA
j_call: TRBJ2-5
v_call: TRBV10-1
cdr3_aa: CASSESGAETQYF
cdr3_nt: TGCGCCAGCAGTGAGAGCGGGGCCGAGACCCAGTACTTC

d_call: NA
clone_size: once
j_call: TRBJ1-2
v_call: TRBV24-1
cdr3_aa: CATSDPERGGYTF
cdr3_nt: TGTGCCACCAGTGATCCGGAAAGGGGGGGCTACACCTTC

d_call: NA
clone_size: few
j_call: TRBJ1-3
v_call: TRBV6-5
cdr3_aa: CASSPGQTSGNTIYF
cdr3_nt: TGTGCCAGCAGCCCCGGACAGACCTCTGGAAACACCATATATTTT

d_call: TRBD1
clone_size: NA
j_call: TRBJ1-2
v_call: TRBV9
cdr3_aa: CASSGGTGRYGYTF
cdr3_nt: TGTGCCAGCAGCGGAGGGACAGGTCGCTATGGCTACACCTTC

d_call: NA
clone_size: NA
j_call: TRBJ2-1
v_call: TRBV4-1
cdr3_aa: CASSQAATDYNEQFF
cdr3_nt: TGCGCCAGCAGCCAAGCTGCGACAGATTACAATGAGCAGTTCTTC

d_call: TRBD2
clone_size: NA
j_call: TRBJ2-3
v_call: TRBV5-1
cdr3_aa: CASSSGAGGLADTQYF
cdr3_nt: TGCGCCAGCAGCTCCGGGGCGGGGGGGCTGGCAGATACGCAGTATTTT